This is a list of T cell receptor beta chains from one sample in a study of OX40 agonist ivuxolimab in advanced cancers. This table comes from immunoSEQ multiplex PCR, and its TCRdb copy is limited to in-frame clones, with some not included. The data hold 35,000 to 45,000 clones, with 70% to 90% observed a single time. The sample was CD4+ or CD8+ T cells sorted from blood, taken in a trial of the OX40 agonist ivuxolimab. Every receptor here comes from an adult with an advanced solid tumor such as melanoma, head and neck, liver or kidney cancer. The CDR3 runs from the conserved cysteine through the conserved F or W. D genes are given only for firm matches. Expanded clones get a size class; other rows say once, few or many, or leave the size out.

>16|TRBV2|.|once|TRBJ2-5
TGTGCCAGCAAGGGTCCCCAGTTGGGACAATGGGAGACCCAGTACTTC
CASKGPQLGQWETQYF
>11|TRBV30|.|.|TRBJ1-1
TGTGCCTGGAGTCGGGGAACTGAAGCTTTCTTT
CAWSRGTEAFF
>12|TRBV5-8|.|few|TRBJ2-1
TGTGCCAGCAGTGTGTGGGATAATGAGCAGTTCTTC
CASSVWDNEQFF
>15|TRBV4-1|.|.|TRBJ2-7
TGCGCCAGCAGCCAAGGGGCAGGCCCCCTCCCCGAGCAGTACTTC
CASSQGAGPLPEQYF
>14|TRBV13|.|.|TRBJ2-7
TGTGCCAGCAGCCCGCAAAGGGTTTTAGGCGAGCAGTACTTC
CASSPQRVLGEQYF
>15|TRBV19|TRBD1|.|TRBJ2-1
TGTGCCAGTAGTCGGACAGGGTCCTCCTACAATGAGCAGTTCTTC
CASSRTGSSYNEQFF
>14|TRBV7-3|TRBD2|.|TRBJ2-5
TGTGCCAGCAGCTTAGCGGGAGGTTCTGAGACCCAGTACTTC
CASSLAGGSETQYF
>15|TRBV10-3|.|.|TRBJ1-1
TGTGCCATCAGTGAGCCAGAGGGGGGGATTACTGAAGCTTTCTTT
CAISEPEGGITEAFF
>16|TRBV29-1|TRBD2|.|TRBJ2-3
TGCAGCGTTGAAAACCCAACTAGCGGGAGATGGGATACGCAGTATTTT
CSVENPTSGRWDTQYF
>15|TRBV4-3|TRBD2|.|TRBJ2-7
TGCGCCAGCAGCCAACTAGCGGGGCACTCCTACGAGCAGTACTTC
CASSQLAGHSYEQYF
>11|TRBV7-9|.|.|TRBJ2-7
TGTGCCAGCAGCTTAGACTACGAGCAGTACTTC
CASSLDYEQYF
>15|TRBV9|.|.|TRBJ1-5
TGTGCCAGCAGCGTAGGGGGACATAGCAATCAGCCCCAGCATTTT
CASSVGGHSNQPQHF
>14|TRBV27|TRBD2|.|TRBJ2-1
TGTGCCAGCAGTCGGGTGACTAGCATCGATGAGCAGTTCTTC
CASSRVTSIDEQFF
>14|TRBV9|TRBD1|.|TRBJ2-1
TGTGCCAGCAGCGTGGGACAGGGGGACAATGAGCAGTTCTTC
CASSVGQGDNEQFF
>13|TRBV15|.|.|TRBJ2-5
TGTGCCACTCTACCCCCGGGTGGGGAGACCCAGTACTTC
CATLPPGGETQYF
>16|TRBV10-2|TRBD1|few|TRBJ2-1
TGCGCCAGCAGTGAGCCCACGGGACAGAGCTACAATGAGCAGTTCTTC
CASSEPTGQSYNEQFF